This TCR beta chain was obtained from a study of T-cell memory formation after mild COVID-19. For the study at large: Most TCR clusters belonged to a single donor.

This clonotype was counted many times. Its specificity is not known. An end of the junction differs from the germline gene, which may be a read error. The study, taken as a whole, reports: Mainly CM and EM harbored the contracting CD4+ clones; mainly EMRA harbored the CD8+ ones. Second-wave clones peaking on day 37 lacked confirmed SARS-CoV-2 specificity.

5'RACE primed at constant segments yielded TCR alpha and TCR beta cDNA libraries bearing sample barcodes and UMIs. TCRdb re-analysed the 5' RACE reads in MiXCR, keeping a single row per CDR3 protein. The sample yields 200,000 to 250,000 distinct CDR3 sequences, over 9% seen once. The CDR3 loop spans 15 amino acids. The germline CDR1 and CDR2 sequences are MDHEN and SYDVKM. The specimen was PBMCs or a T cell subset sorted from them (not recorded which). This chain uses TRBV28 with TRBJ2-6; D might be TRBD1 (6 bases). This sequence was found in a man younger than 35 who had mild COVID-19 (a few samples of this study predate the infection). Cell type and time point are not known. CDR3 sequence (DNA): TGCGCCAGCAGCTTACAGGGTTCTGGGGCCAACGTCCTGACTTTC. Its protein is CASSLQGSGANVLTF.